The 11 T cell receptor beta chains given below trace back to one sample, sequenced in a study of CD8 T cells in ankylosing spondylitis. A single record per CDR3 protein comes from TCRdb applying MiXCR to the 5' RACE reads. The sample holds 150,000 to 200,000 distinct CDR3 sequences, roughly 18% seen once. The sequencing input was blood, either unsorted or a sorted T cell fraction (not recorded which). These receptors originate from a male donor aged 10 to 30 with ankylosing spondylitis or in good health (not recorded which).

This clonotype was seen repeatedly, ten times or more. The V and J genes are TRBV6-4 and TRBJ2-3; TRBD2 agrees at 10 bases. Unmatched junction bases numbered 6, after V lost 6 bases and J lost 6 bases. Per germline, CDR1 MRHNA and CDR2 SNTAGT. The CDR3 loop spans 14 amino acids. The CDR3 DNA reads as TGTGCCAGCAGGCTAGCGGGAGAGGCCGATACGCAGTATTTT. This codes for CASRLAGEADTQYF.

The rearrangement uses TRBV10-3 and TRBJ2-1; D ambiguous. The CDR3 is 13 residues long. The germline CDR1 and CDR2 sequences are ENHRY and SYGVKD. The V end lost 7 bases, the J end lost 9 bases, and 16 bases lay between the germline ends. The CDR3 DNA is TGTGCCATCAACCGATTTGAGAAGGGTGAGCAGTTCTTC. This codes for CAINRFEKGEQFF.

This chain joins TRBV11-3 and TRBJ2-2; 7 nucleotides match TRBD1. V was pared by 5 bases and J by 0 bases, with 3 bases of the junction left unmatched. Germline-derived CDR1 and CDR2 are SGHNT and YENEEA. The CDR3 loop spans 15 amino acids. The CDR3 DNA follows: TGTGCCAGCAGCGAGGGACAGACGAACACCGGGGAGCTGTTTTTT. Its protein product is CASSEGQTNTGELFF.

CDR3 coding DNA: TGTGCCAGCAGTTTTTCGGACACCGGCAATGAGCAGTTCTTC. Its translation: CASSFSDTGNEQFF. J is TRBJ2-1 and V is TRBV12-3 or TRBV12-4, with D maybe TRBD1 (5 bases). The CDR3 length is 14 residues. The V and J ends lost 3 bases and 6 bases respectively, with 12 bases between them.

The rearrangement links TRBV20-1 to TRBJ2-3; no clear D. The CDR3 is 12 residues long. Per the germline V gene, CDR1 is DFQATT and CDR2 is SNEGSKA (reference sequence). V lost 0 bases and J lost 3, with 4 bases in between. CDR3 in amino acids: CSARDGTDTQYF. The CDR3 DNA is TGCAGTGCTAGAGATGGAACAGATACGCAGTATTTT.

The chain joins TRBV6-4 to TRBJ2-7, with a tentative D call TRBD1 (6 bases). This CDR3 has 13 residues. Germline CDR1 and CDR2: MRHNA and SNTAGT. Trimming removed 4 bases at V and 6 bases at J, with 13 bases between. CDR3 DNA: TGTGCCAGCAGTGTCAACAGGGTAGTCGAGCAGTACGTC. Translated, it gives CASSVNRVVEQYV.

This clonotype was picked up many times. CDR3 protein: CASSQDRRVYGYTF. DNA for the CDR3: TGCGCCAGCAGCCAAGATCGGCGGGTCTATGGCTACACCTTC. The V gene is TRBV4-3, the J gene TRBJ1-2; D remains unclear. The CDR3 sequence is 14 residues long. The germline V gene has CDR1 LGHNA and CDR2 YSLEER. V was trimmed by 0 bases and J by 4 bases, leaving 9 bases between them.

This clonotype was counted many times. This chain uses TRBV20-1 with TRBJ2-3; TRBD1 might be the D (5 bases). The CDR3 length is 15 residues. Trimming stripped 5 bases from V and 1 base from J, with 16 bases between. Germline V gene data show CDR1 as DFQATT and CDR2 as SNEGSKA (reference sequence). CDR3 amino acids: CSAELLQGRTDTQYF. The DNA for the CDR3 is TGCAGTGCTGAATTGTTGCAGGGTCGCACAGATACGCAGTATTTT.

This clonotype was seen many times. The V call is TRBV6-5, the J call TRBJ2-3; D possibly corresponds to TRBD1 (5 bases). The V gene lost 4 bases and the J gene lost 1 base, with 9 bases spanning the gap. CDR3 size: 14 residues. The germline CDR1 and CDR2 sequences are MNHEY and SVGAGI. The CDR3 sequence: CASSFDRRTDTQYF. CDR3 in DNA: TGTGCCAGCAGTTTTGACAGACGCACAGATACGCAGTATTTT.

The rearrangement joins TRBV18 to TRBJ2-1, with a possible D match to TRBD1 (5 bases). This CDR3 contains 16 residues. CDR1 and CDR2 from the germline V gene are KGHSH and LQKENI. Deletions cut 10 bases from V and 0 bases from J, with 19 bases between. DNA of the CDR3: TGTGCCAACTCTTTCCGACAGCAGAGCTCCTACAATGAGCAGTTCTTC. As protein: CANSFRQQSSYNEQFF.

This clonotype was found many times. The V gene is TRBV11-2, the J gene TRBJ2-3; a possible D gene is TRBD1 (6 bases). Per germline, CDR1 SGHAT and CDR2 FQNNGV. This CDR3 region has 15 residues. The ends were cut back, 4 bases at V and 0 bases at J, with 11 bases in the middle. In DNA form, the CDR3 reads TGTGCCAGCAGCTCCGGGACACTTAGCACAGATACGCAGTATTTT. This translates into CASSSGTLSTDTQYF.